The clone carrying this T cell receptor beta chain was picked up many times. TCRdb re-called the 5' RACE reads with MiXCR, one entry per CDR3 protein. The data contain about 130,000 distinct CDR3 sequences, around 7.4% of them singletons. The record originates from a study of T cells after yellow fever vaccination. J was trimmed by 5 bases and V by 6 bases; bases with no gene match: 10. The length of the CDR3 is 15 residues. Per the germline V gene, CDR1 is SGHTA and CDR2 is FQGNSA. The chain links TRBV7-2 to TRBJ2-3; 8 bases line up with TRBD2. This sequence was found in a young man who received the YFV17D yellow fever vaccine. The input for sequencing was CD4+ T cells sorted from PBMCs, taken about 10 days after the first yellow fever vaccination. The CDR3 reads CASRNSGGTRDTQYF. The DNA for the CDR3 is TGTGCCAGCAGGAACTCGGGGGGGACTAGAGATACGCAGTATTTT.